This T cell receptor beta chain was recorded in a study of T cells in Graves' hyperthyroidism and ophthalmopathy. General study findings and limits: Blood held most thyroid clonotypes expanded above 0.001 frequency. Ophthalmopathy cases were set apart from stable hyperthyroidism by a 13 V-J model.

PBMCs stemmed from approximately 9.1 ml fresh peripheral blood. TCR beta CDR3 region amplification was performed from RNA transcripts. The HTBI set primed first-round TCR CDR3 RT-PCR. Each CDR3 protein gets one entry after TCRdb re-called the multiplex PCR reads with MiXCR. The table includes some 650,000 distinct CDR3 sequences, around 15% detected once. CDR1 and CDR2 from the germline V gene are SGHRS and YFSETQ. The CDR3 has 15 residues. V lost 1 base and J 6 bases, leaving 16 bases between the germline ends. The table lists this clonotype with many counts. Its antigen is undetermined. The rearrangement joins TRBV5-1 to TRBJ1-1; the D is unclear. Material for sequencing was blood. This receptor was obtained from a woman in her 40s with Graves' ophthalmopathy. In DNA, the CDR3 is TGCGCCAGCAGCTTGCGGGTTCGGGTTGGAGCTGAAGCTTTCTTT. It specifies CASSLRVRVGAEAFF.